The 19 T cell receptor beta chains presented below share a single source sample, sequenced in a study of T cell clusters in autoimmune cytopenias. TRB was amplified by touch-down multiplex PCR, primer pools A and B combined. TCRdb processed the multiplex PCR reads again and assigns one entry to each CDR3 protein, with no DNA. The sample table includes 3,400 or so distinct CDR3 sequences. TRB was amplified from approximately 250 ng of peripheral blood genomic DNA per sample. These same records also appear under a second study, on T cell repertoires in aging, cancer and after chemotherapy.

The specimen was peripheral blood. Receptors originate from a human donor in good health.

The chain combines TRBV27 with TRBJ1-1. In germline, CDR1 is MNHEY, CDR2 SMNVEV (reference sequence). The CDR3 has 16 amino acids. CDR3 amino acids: CASSLFIQSMNTEAFF.

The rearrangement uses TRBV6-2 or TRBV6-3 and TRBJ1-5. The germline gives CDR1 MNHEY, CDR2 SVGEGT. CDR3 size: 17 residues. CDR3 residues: CASSYRAGLIGSQPQHF.

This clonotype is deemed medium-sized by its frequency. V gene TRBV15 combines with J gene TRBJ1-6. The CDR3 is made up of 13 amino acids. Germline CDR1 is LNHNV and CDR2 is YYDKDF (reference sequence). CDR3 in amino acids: CATSQRSNSPLHF. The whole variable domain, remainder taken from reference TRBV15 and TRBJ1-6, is DAMVIQNPRYQVTQFGKPVTLSCSQTLNHNVMYWYQQKSSQAPKLLFHYYDKDFNNEADTPDNFQSRRPNTSFCFLDIRSPGLGDTAMYLCATSQRSNSPLHFGNGTRLTVT.

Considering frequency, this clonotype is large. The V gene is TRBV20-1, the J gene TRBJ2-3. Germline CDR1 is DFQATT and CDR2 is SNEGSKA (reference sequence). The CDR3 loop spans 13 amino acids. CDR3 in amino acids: CSARAGSTDTQYF.

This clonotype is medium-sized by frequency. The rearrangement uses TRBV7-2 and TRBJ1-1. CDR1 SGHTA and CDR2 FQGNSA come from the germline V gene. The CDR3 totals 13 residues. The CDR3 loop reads CASSLQKNTEAFF.

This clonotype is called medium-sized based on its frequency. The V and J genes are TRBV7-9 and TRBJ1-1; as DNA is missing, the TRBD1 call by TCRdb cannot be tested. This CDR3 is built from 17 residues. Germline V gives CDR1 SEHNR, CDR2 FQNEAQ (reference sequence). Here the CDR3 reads CASSLVPGVGTSTEAFF.

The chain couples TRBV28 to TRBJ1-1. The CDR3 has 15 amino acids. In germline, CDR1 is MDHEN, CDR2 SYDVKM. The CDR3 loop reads CASSSLRVEDTEAFF.

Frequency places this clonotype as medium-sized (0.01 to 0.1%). The CDR3 sequence: CASSILAGVKGVAWSGELFF. The chain is built from TRBV6-1 and TRBJ2-2; TCRdb selects TRBD2, and the lack of DNA leaves this call unchecked. Germline CDR1 and CDR2: MNHNS and SASEGT. The CDR3 is 20 amino acids.

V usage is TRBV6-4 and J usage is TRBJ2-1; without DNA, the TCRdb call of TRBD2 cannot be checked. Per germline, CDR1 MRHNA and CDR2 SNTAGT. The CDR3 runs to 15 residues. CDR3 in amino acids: CASSPGLAGDNEQFF.

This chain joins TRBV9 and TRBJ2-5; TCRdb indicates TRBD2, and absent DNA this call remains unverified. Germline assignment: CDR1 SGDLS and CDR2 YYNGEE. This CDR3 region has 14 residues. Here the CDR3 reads CASSVGGGKETQYF. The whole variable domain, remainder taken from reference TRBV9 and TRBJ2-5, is DSGVTQTPKHLITATGQRVTLRCSPRSGDLSVYWYQQSLDQGLQFLIQYYNGEERAKGNILERFSAQQFPDLHSELNLSSLELGDSALYFCASSVGGGKETQYFGPGTRLLVL.

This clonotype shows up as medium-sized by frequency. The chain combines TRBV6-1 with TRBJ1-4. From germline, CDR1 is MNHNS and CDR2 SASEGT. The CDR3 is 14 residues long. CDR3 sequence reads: CASSWGRSNEKLFF.

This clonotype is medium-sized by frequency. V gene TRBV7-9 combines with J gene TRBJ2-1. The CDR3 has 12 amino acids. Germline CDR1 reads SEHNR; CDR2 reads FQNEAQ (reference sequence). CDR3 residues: CASSLQVNEQFF.

CDR3 residues: CASRPSGSNEQFF. The chain uses TRBV6-4 and TRBJ2-1; TCRdb designates TRBD2, a call that cannot be tested without DNA. Germline loops: CDR1 MRHNA, CDR2 SNTAGT. The length of the CDR3 is 13 residues.

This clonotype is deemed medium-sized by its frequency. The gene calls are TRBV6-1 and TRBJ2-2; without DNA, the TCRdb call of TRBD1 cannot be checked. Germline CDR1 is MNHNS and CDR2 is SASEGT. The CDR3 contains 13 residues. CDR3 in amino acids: CAMGQANTGELFF.

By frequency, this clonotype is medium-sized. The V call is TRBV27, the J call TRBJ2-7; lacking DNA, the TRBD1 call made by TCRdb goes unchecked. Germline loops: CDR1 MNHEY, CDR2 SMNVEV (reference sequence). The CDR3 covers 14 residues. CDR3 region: CASRSLEGSYEQYF.

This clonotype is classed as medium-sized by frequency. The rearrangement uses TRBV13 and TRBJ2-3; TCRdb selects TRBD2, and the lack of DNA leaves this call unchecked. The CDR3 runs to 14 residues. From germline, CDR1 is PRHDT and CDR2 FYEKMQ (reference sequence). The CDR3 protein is CASSPEDRTDTQYF.

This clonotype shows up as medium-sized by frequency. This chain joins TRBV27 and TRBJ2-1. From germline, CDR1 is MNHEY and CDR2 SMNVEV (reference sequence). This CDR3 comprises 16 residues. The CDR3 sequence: CATSASRVLGINEQFF.

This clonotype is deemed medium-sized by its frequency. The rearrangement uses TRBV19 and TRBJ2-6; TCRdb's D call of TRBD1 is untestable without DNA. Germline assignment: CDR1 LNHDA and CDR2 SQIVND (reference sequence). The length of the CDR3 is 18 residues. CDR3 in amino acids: CASSPGGGQSSGANVLTF.

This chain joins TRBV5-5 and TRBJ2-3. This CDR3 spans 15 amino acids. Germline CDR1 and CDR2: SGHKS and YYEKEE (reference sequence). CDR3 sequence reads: CASSHGNTVSDTQYF.